In its sample, the clone carrying this T cell receptor (beta chain) was seen many times. The antigen is not known. Via MiXCR, TCRdb re-called the 5' RACE reads, giving one row per CDR3 protein. The sample shows 17,000 or so distinct CDR3 sequences, roughly 6.2% of them seen only once. This sample stems from a study of spatial heterogeneity in lung cancer. As for the study in general: A T cell module score from matched bulk RNA-seq correlated strongly with TCR transcript counts in tumor regions. General study points: Counts that tracked tumor mutation counts were those of expanded intratumoral alpha and beta TCRs.

The time point denotes: sample taken at primary tumor resection. Whole RNA from tumor, nontumor lung or frozen PBMC was sequenced unsorted. The germline V gene has CDR1 SGHVS and CDR2 FQNEAQ. The CDR3 covers 15 residues. V lost 8 bases to trimming and J lost 5 bases, with 19 bases between them. This material consisted of lung tumor tissue, taken at surgery. This clonotype originated in a male donor with early-stage non-small cell lung cancer. The V gene is TRBV7-8, the J gene TRBJ2-1; D possibly corresponds to TRBD1 (6 bases). The CDR3 region is CASLEVRGTNNEQFF. CDR3 nucleotide sequence: TGTGCCAGCTTAGAAGTAAGGGGGACAAACAATGAGCAGTTCTTC. Drawing the rest from reference TRBV7-8 and TRBJ2-1, the complete variable domain is GAGVSQSPRYKVAKRGQDVALRCDPISGHVSLFWYQQALGQGPEFLTYFQNEAQLDKSGLPSDRFFAERPEGSVSTLKIQRTQQEDSAVYLCASLEVRGTNNEQFFGPGTRLTVL.